This TCR beta chain stems from a study of CD8 T cells in ankylosing spondylitis (dated by TCRdb to 2016 to 2017). For the wider study: T cell receptor beta repertoires were profiled in healthy donors and ankylosing spondylitis patients so that disease-linked TCR variants could be found. Peripheral blood samples were taken, and synovial fluid was additionally collected from ankylosing spondylitis patients. In total, the full study cohort was made up of over a hundred healthy donors and 25 to 30 ankylosing spondylitis patients.

Study-wide conclusions, independent of this receptor: The disease-linked clones were reported to be significantly enriched in matched synovial fluid samples from ankylosing spondylitis patients. Some motif variants had previously been reported in the synovial fluid and blood of reactive arthritis patients, which suggests shared mechanisms of disease initiation. The disease-linked clones had a CD8+ phenotype and were found at relatively low frequencies in peripheral blood. A TCR beta motif of 8 or 9 highly homologous amino acid variants appeared characteristic of blood from ankylosing spondylitis patients.

CDR1 and CDR2, looked up from the germline V gene (reference sequence), are DFQATT and SNEGSKA. CDR3 length: 14 amino acids, cysteine to phenylalanine. Solely the CDR3 DNA is kept, with 42 bases framed from the first base. V is trimmed back by 6 bases and J by 0 bases, and the junction contains 8 bases that no gene match accounts for. With regard to this clonotype: The specificity of this receptor is unknown. No much larger clone is present one base from it, and per-base qualities are unavailable.

The reads were generated on an Illumina HiSeq 2500. TCR beta libraries were prepared by quantitative 5'-RACE with molecular barcodes. The paper's processing steps were these. A new computational method based on a probabilistic model of VDJ rearrangement was used to identify disease-linked TCR variants. The public reads were reanalyzed by TCRdb: fastp trimming at Q25, MiXCR alignment, in-frame beta chains only. Each CDR3 protein gets just one entry, which takes the most common genes and DNA from the rows behind it. TCRdb's processing, not the authors' own work, is the source of the V and J calls. Recorded for this sample are just over 350,000 distinct CDR3 sequences; 20% to 25% of them occurred a single time. The ten largest account for 10% to 15% of the sample.

This receptor was obtained from a male donor with ankylosing spondylitis or in good health (not recorded which). The chain is encoded by TRBV20-1 joined to TRBJ2-7; a stretch of 7 junction bases matches TRBD2. Sequenced material: blood, either unsorted or a sorted T cell fraction (not recorded which). The CDR3 loop reads CSAYKREGSYEQYF. At the DNA level, the sequence is TGCAGTGCCTACAAGCGGGAAGGCTCCTACGAGCAGTACTTC.